A few counts support the clone carrying this T cell receptor (beta chain). CDR1 is LGHNA, CDR2 YNFKEQ, per germline. Trimming took 3 bases from V and 8 from J; bases not matched to a gene: 6. The CDR3 is 13 amino acids. Only in-frame clones appear in the TCRdb table, and some are missing; sequencing was by immunoSEQ multiplex PCR. Of a few hundred thousand clones in the sample, about 90% were seen once. In Seattle, patients joined the study during active infection and were tracked longitudinally. The data belong to a study of blood T cell repertoires in COVID-19. Across the whole study: The study drew acute and convalescent COVID-19 samples from the United States, Italy and Spain. The analysed material was cDNA or gDNA that came from T cells, B-cell-depleted T cells, or PBMCs.

The sequence derives from a woman aged 55-70 years with COVID-19, enrolled during active disease. The sequenced sample was peripheral blood. This chain connects TRBV4-2 to TRBJ1-2; the match to TRBD1 covers 7 bases. CDR3 region: CASSQEGARGYTF. The DNA of the CDR3 is TGTGCCAGCAGCCAGGAGGGGGCGAGGGGCTACACCTTC.